The sequence of this TCR beta chain was determined in a study of blood T cell repertoires in COVID-19. Per the authors' pipeline: Scientists estimated how many nucleated cells there were by amplifying reference gene primers. Measured with immunoSEQ multiplex PCR; TCRdb has only the in-frame clones, and not every one. The V and J calls and clone size come from that table; D and trimming were worked out from the DNA. The repertoire consists of about 150,000 clones, with 78% occurring once and the leading ten covering over 5%. V lost 3 bases and J 6 bases, leaving 14 bases between the germline ends. From germline, CDR1 is MNHEY and CDR2 SMNVEV (reference sequence). The CDR3 loop spans 14 amino acids.

Sequencing was done on a sample of PBMCs or T cells enriched from blood (not recorded which). The sequence was obtained from a woman aged 50 to 60 who had recovered from COVID-19. The rearrangement uses TRBV27 and TRBJ2-5; D may be TRBD2 (6 bases). CDR3 bases: TGTGCCAGCAGTTTGGGACTCAACTTAAAGACCCAGTACTTC. Translated, it gives CASSLGLNLKTQYF.